This T cell receptor beta chain stems from a study of cytomegalovirus exposure and HLA in healthy donors. Study-wide background: Later, an analysis reported that the approximately 120 validation repertoires had used the same platform as the roughly 660 first-cohort repertoires. Study-wide findings and caveats: Cytomegalovirus association was listed for 164 TCR beta chains.

Sequencing used immunoSEQ multiplex PCR; TCRdb keeps in-frame clones, though not all of them. The sample shows some 130,000 clones, 89% of them seen only once. As concerns this clone: Antigen unknown.

The donors were in the roughly 110-subject validation cohort; that cohort was separate from the 666-subject first cohort. The CDR3 runs to 16 residues. Germline CDR1 reads SGHRS; CDR2 reads YFSETQ. V dropped 1 base and J dropped 0 bases, with 13 bases sitting between them. This TCR derives from a woman between 18 and 29 years old in good health and CMV-seronegative. The specimen sequenced was PBMCs. The V call is TRBV5-1, the J call TRBJ1-1; D is uncertain. The CDR3 nucleotides are TGCGCCAGCAGCTTGCAGGTACCAAGTCTGAACACTGAAGCTTTCTTT. Protein product: CASSLQVPSLNTEAFF.